The 15 T cell receptor beta chains reported below all come from one sample, sequenced in a study of cytomegalovirus exposure and HLA in healthy donors. Repertoires were generated with immunoSEQ multiplex PCR, while TCRdb's copy carries only in-frame clones and drops some. The sample has roughly 130,000 clones, roughly 86% seen once. The specimen sequenced was PBMCs. The receptors stem from a young man in good health and CMV-seronegative.

The V call is TRBV5-6, the J call TRBJ1-2, with D possibly being TRBD1 (6 bases). Trimming took off 0 bases at V and 6 bases at J, with 6 bases between the two ends. This CDR3 contains 12 residues. Germline V lookup: CDR1 SGHDT, CDR2 YYEEEE. The CDR3 DNA follows: TGTGCCAGCAGCTTGGAGGGGGATGGCTACACCTTC. This encodes CASSLEGDGYTF.

The chain uses TRBV19 and TRBJ2-4; D possibly corresponds to TRBD2 (6 bases). This CDR3 has 17 residues. The V end was cut by 0 bases, the J end by 0 bases, with 12 bases between. Germline V gene data show CDR1 as LNHDA and CDR2 as SQIVND (reference sequence). Here the CDR3 reads CASSIDREYLAKNIQYF. The CDR3 nucleotides read TGTGCCAGTAGTATAGATCGGGAGTATCTAGCCAAAAACATTCAGTACTTC.

This chain connects TRBV18 to TRBJ1-5, with D uncertain. Germline CDR1 is KGHSH and CDR2 is LQKENI. V lost 3 bases and J lost 5, with 8 bases in between. This CDR3 has 13 amino acids. The CDR3 loop is CASSPTIDQPQHF. CDR3 sequence (DNA): TGTGCCAGCTCACCCACTATTGATCAGCCCCAGCATTTT.

This rearrangement joins TRBV4-3 to TRBJ2-7; D is uncertain. Germline-derived CDR1 and CDR2 are LGHNA and YSLEER. The CDR3 is made up of 13 amino acids. The ends were cut back, 0 bases at V and 5 bases at J, with 8 bases in the middle. CDR3 DNA sequence: TGCGCCAGCAGCCAAGAGGGCTTAAACGAGCAGTACTTC. It codes for CASSQEGLNEQYF.

The chain has TRBV5-1 and TRBJ2-1, with a possible D match to TRBD1 (8 bases). This CDR3 region has 14 residues. Per germline, CDR1 SGHRS and CDR2 YFSETQ. Trimming cost V 2 bases and J 7 bases, with 13 bases left between them. The CDR3 DNA reads as TGCGCCAGCAGCTTCGACAGGGGAGGGAATGAGCAGTTCTTC. Translation: CASSFDRGGNEQFF.

V is TRBV9 and J is TRBJ2-1, with 7 bases matching TRBD2. Germline values: CDR1 SGDLS, CDR2 YYNGEE. This CDR3 has 16 residues. J was trimmed by 3 bases and V by 0 bases; bases with no gene match: 6. The CDR3 is CASSVVAGEIYNEQFF. DNA of the CDR3: TGTGCCAGCAGCGTAGTGGCGGGAGAAATCTACAATGAGCAGTTCTTC.

The chain recombines TRBV6-5 with TRBJ2-7; 7 bases match TRBD2. The germline V gene encodes CDR1 MNHEY and CDR2 SVGAGI. V shed 5 bases and J 2 bases; nucleotides not matched to a gene: 6. The length of the CDR3 is 14 residues. The CDR3 loop is CASSNAGATYEQYF. The CDR3 DNA sequence: TGTGCCAGCAGTAATGCGGGAGCAACCTACGAGCAGTACTTC.

CDR3 in amino acids: CASSRTENTEAFF. For the CDR3, the DNA is TGTGCCAGCAGCCGGACAGAGAACACTGAAGCTTTCTTT. The J gene is TRBJ1-1, the V gene TRBV6-1; D may be TRBD1 (6 bases). Germline lookup yields CDR1 MNHNS and CDR2 SASEGT. Trimming pared 6 bases from V and 1 base from J, leaving 9 bases between. CDR3 length: 13 residues.

This clone was seen only a few times. The sample has other DNA sequences that encode this CDR3 too. The V and J genes are TRBV2 and TRBJ1-6; TRBD1 is a possible D gene (6 bases). The V end was cut by 6 bases, the J end by 7 bases, with 10 bases between. Per germline, CDR1 SNHLY and CDR2 FYNNEI. CDR3 size: 13 residues. The chain's CDR3 is CASRADSNSPLHF. DNA for the CDR3: TGTGCCAGCAGGGCGGACAGCAATTCACCCCTCCACTTT. Complete variable domain (other parts from reference TRBV2 and TRBJ1-6): EPEVTQTPSHQVTQMGQEVILRCVPISNHLYFYWYRQILGQKVEFLVSFYNNEISEKSEIFDDQFSVERPDGSNFTLKIRSTKLEDSAMYFCASRADSNSPLHFGNGTRLTVT.

The J gene is TRBJ2-3, the V gene TRBV2; perhaps TRBD2 as D (5 bases). Trimming stripped 6 bases from V and 1 base from J, with 11 bases between. Per the germline V gene, CDR1 is SNHLY and CDR2 is FYNNEI. The CDR3 totals 14 residues. CDR3 nucleotides: TGTGCCAGCAGGCGGACGCGGGGCACAGATACGCAGTATTTT. Protein product: CASRRTRGTDTQYF.

The J gene is TRBJ1-5, the V gene TRBV30, with D perhaps TRBD1 (5 bases). V lost 0 bases to trimming and J lost 6 bases, with 9 bases between them. There are 13 residues in the CDR3. Germline values: CDR1 GTSNPN, CDR2 SVGIG (reference sequence). The CDR3 DNA sequence: TGTGCCTGGAGTGTGCAGGGTGGTCAGCCCCAGCATTTT. This codes for CAWSVQGGQPQHF.

V usage is TRBV9 and J usage is TRBJ2-1; 9 bases fit TRBD2. J was trimmed by 9 bases and V by 0 bases; bases with no gene match: 7. The CDR3 runs to 15 residues. Germline loops: CDR1 SGDLS, CDR2 YYNGEE. This CDR3 reads CASSVASGTAAEQFF. The CDR3 coding sequence is TGTGCCAGCAGCGTAGCTAGCGGGACCGCGGCTGAGCAGTTCTTC.

The gene calls are TRBV2 and TRBJ1-5, with TRBD1 matching over 9 bases. The trim removed 8 bases at V and 4 bases at J, leaving 3 bases unmatched. The CDR3 totals 13 residues. Germline V gene data show CDR1 as SNHLY and CDR2 as FYNNEI. CDR3 sequence reads: CASQGQGNQPQHF. The CDR3 DNA follows: TGTGCCAGCCAGGGACAGGGTAATCAGCCCCAGCATTTT. Full variable domain (outside the CDR3, taken from reference TRBV2 and TRBJ1-5): EPEVTQTPSHQVTQMGQEVILRCVPISNHLYFYWYRQILGQKVEFLVSFYNNEISEKSEIFDDQFSVERPDGSNFTLKIRSTKLEDSAMYFCASQGQGNQPQHFGDGTRLSIL.

This chain connects TRBV5-1 to TRBJ2-2; D is unclear. V was trimmed by 2 bases and J by 5 bases, leaving 7 bases between them. Germline-derived CDR1 and CDR2 are SGHRS and YFSETQ. The CDR3 loop spans 13 amino acids. CDR3 sequence reads: CASSLESTGELFF. The CDR3 DNA follows: TGCGCCAGCAGCTTAGAGAGTACCGGGGAGCTGTTTTTT. The full variable domain, its missing parts supplied by reference TRBV5-1 and TRBJ2-2, is KAGVTQTPRYLIKTRGQQVTLSCSPISGHRSVSWYQQTPGQGLQFLFEYFSETQRNKGNFPGRFSGRQFSNSRSEMNVSTLELGDSALYLCASSLESTGELFFGEGSRLTVL.

This clone was seen a few times. This sequence joins TRBV4-2 and TRBJ2-3, with D possibly being TRBD2 (5 bases). CDR1 is LGHNA, CDR2 YNFKEQ, per germline. The CDR3 consists of 18 residues. V lost 0 bases and J lost 5, with 21 bases in between. CDR3 loop: CASSQDPPPALSGDTQYF. Here the CDR3 DNA reads TGTGCCAGCAGCCAAGATCCCCCTCCAGCCTTAAGCGGAGATACGCAGTATTTT.